Following are 2 T cell receptor beta chains from one sample sequenced in a study of cytomegalovirus exposure and HLA in healthy donors. It was with 60 Vbeta and 13 Jbeta primers that the PCR ran. The table came from immunoSEQ multiplex PCR; TCRdb's copy has only in-frame clones and leaves some out. The sample lists roughly 120,000 clones; around 67% were seen once. The specimen sequenced was PBMCs. Source of these receptors: a woman between 40 and 55 years old in good health and CMV-seronegative.

J is TRBJ1-6 and V is TRBV7-8, with D possibly being TRBD1 (6 bases). The CDR3 is 14 amino acids. Germline V gene data show CDR1 as SGHVS and CDR2 as FQNEAQ. Trimming cost V 4 bases and J 8 bases, with 12 bases left between them. CDR3 sequence (DNA): TGTGCCAGCAGCTCACAGGGTAACGATTCACCCCTCCACTTT. Amino acid sequence: CASSSQGNDSPLHF.

This clone was observed a handful of times. The rearrangement joins TRBV18 to TRBJ2-1; 8 bases agree with TRBD2. This CDR3 has 15 residues. Losses at the gene ends were 3 bases for V and 8 bases for J; bases not matched to a gene: 9. Germline-derived CDR1 and CDR2 are KGHSH and LQKENI. CDR3 sequence: CASSPPGGHRDEQFF. In DNA form, the CDR3 reads TGTGCCAGCTCACCCCCGGGGGGGCACCGCGATGAGCAGTTCTTC.